This T cell receptor (beta chain) emerged from a study of beta chain features in type 1 diabetes. In this sample, this clone turned up a few times. Since all of the isolated RNA was reverse transcribed, expressed TCRB transcripts were what got sequenced. Method: immunoSEQ multiplex PCR; TCRdb's copy keeps in-frame clones and lacks some. The data show 120,000 to 150,000 clones, about 10% seen once. Sequencing was done on a sample of naive CD4+ T cells from blood. This receptor was taken from a man aged 18-30 years in good health.

The CDR3 loop reads CASSPRTGANSGNTIYF. Written as DNA, the CDR3 is TGCGCCAGCAGCCCGCGGACAGGCGCGAACTCTGGAAACACCATATATTTT. The gene calls are TRBV5-1 and TRBJ1-3, with TRBD1 identical over 7 bases. V lost 4 bases, J lost 0 bases, and 10 bases stayed unmatched. CDR1 is SGHRS and CDR2 is YFSETQ in the germline V gene. The CDR3 is 17 residues long. Complete variable domain (other parts from reference TRBV5-1 and TRBJ1-3): KAGVTQTPRYLIKTRGQQVTLSCSPISGHRSVSWYQQTPGQGLQFLFEYFSETQRNKGNFPGRFSGRQFSNSRSEMNVSTLELGDSALYLCASSPRTGANSGNTIYFGEGSWLTVV.